This TCR beta chain comes out of a study of CD8 T cells in ankylosing spondylitis. Study-wide points: Disease-linked clones reportedly showed significant enrichment in matched ankylosing spondylitis synovial fluid.

As the method for making TCR beta libraries, quantitative 5'-RACE with molecular barcodes was used. Each CDR3 protein is one row after TCRdb ran MiXCR on the 5' RACE reads. The table records approximately 350,000 distinct CDR3 sequences, about 15% of them present only once. Points on this clonotype: Its antigen is as yet unknown.

The specimen sequenced was blood, either unsorted or a sorted T cell fraction (not recorded which). This receptor was taken from a male donor with ankylosing spondylitis or in good health (not recorded which).

The CDR3: CASSFPGTTQPQHF. The CDR3 nucleotides are TGTGCCAGCAGTTTCCCAGGGACTACTCAGCCCCAGCATTTT. The V and J genes are TRBV28 and TRBJ1-5; D may be TRBD1 (5 bases). V was trimmed by 3 bases and J by 6 bases, leaving 12 bases between them. The CDR3 runs to 14 residues. Germline V CDR1 and CDR2: MDHEN, SYDVKM.